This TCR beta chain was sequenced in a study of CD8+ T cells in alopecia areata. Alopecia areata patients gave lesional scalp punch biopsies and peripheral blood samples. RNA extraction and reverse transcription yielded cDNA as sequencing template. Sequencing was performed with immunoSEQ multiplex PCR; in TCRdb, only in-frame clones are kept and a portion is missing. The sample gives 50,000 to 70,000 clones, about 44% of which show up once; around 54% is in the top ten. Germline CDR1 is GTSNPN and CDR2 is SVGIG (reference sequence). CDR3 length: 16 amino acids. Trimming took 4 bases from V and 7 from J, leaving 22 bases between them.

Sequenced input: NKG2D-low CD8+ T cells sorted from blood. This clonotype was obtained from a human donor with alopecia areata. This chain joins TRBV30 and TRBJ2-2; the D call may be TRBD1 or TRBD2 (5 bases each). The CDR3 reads CAWTFGTVKLGGELFF. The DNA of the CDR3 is TGTGCCTGGACTTTCGGGACCGTCAAACTAGGCGGGGAGCTGTTTTTT.